This TCR beta chain originates from a study of long-term antiretroviral therapy in people with HIV. Comments on this clone: Its specificity is unknown.

Regarding the study as a whole: Whereas controls had wider CDR3 length ranges, HIV repertoires had narrower ones. Dominant in the repertoire at all time points were clones expanded before ART.

They ran version v3.0 of the immunoSEQ assay at survey level. The method was immunoSEQ multiplex PCR; TCRdb's version includes in-frame clones alone and lacks a portion of them. This table has approximately 25,000 clones, about 86% appearing once. People in the study who had HIV all got their treatment in the United States. The V segment lost 4 bases and the J segment 4 bases; nucleotides outside the gene matches: 15. CDR1 and CDR2 (germline): SGHTA, FQGNSA. CDR3 length equals 19 residues. The receptor comes from a man over 45 with HIV. This sequence joins TRBV7-2 and TRBJ2-1; 11 bases fit TRBD2. The specimen was unsorted PBMCs, collected 1.2 years after starting antiretroviral therapy. The CDR3 here is CASSSRVVSGGAPYNEQFF. The DNA of the CDR3 is TGTGCCAGCAGCTCCCGGGTGGTTAGCGGGGGGGCCCCTTACAATGAGCAGTTCTTC.